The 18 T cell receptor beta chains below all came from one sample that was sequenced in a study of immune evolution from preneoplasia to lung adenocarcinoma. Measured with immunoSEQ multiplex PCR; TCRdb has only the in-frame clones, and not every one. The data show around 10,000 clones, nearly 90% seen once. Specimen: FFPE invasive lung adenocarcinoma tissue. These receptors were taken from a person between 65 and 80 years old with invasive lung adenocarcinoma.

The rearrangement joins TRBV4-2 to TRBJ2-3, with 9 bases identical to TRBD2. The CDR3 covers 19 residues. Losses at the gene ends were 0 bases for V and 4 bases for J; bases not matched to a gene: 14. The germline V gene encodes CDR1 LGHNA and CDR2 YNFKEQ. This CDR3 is CASSQDPPGGSGSADTQYF. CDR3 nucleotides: TGTGCCAGCAGCCAAGATCCTCCTGGTGGTAGCGGGAGCGCAGATACGCAGTATTTT.

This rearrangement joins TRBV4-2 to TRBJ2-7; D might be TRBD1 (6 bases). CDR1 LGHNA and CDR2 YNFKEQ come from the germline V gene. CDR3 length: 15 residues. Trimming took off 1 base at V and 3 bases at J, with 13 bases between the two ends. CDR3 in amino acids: CASSQGAGDNYEQYF. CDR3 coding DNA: TGTGCCAGCAGCCAAGGAGCAGGGGACAACTACGAGCAGTACTTC.

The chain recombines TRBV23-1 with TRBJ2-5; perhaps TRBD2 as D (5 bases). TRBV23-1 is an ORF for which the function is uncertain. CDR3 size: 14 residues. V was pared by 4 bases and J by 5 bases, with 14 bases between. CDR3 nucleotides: TGCGCCAGCAGTCGGGAGAGGCTGGTGGAGACCCAGTACTTC. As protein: CASSRERLVETQYF.

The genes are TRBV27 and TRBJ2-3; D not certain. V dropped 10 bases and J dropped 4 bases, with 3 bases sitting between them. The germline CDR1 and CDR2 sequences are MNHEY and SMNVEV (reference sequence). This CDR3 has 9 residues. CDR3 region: CAISDTQYF. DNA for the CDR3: TGTGCCATCTCAGATACGCAGTATTTT.

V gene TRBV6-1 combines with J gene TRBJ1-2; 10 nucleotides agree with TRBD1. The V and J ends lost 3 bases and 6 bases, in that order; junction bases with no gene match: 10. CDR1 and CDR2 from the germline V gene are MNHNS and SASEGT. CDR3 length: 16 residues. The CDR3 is CASSESGTGEENGYTF. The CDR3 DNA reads TGTGCCAGCAGTGAGAGTGGGACAGGGGAGGAGAATGGCTACACCTTC.

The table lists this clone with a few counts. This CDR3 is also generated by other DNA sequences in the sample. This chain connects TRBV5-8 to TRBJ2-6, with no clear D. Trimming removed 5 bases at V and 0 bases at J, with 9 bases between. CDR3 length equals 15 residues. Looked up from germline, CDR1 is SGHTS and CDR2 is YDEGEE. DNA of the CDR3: TGTGCCAGCAGTCTTGAGACCTCTGGGGCCAACGTCCTGACTTTC. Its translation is CASSLETSGANVLTF.

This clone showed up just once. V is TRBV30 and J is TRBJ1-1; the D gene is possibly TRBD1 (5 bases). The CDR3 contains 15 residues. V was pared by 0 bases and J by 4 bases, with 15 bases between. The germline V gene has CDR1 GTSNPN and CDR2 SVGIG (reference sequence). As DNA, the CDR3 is TGTGCCTGGAGTGTACTCGGGGCCAGCGGCACTGAAGCTTTCTTT. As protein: CAWSVLGASGTEAFF. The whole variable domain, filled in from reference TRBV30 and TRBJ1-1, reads SQTIHQWPATLVQPVGSPLSLECTVEGTSNPNLYWYRQAAGRGLQLLFYSVGIGQISSEVPQNLSASRPQDRQFILSSKKLLLSDSGFYLCAWSVLGASGTEAFFGQGTRLTVV.

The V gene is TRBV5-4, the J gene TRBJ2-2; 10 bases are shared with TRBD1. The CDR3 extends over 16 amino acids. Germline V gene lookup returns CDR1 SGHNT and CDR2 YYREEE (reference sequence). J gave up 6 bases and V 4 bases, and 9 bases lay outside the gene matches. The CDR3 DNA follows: TGTGCCAGCAGCACACCGGGACAGGGGTTCCCCGGGGAGCTGTTTTTT. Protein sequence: CASSTPGQGFPGELFF.

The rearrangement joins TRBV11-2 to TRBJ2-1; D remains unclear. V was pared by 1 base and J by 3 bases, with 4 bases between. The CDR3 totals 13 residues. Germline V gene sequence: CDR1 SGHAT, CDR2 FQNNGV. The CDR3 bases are TGTGCCAGCAGCTTAGGCCACTACAATGAGCAGTTCTTC. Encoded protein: CASSLGHYNEQFF.

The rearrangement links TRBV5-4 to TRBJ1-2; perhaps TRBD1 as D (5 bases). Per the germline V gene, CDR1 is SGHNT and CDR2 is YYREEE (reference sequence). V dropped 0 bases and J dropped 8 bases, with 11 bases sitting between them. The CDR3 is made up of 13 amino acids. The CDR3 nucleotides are TGTGCCAGCAGCTTGGGGGGCAGGTTAGGCTACACCTTC. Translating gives CASSLGGRLGYTF.

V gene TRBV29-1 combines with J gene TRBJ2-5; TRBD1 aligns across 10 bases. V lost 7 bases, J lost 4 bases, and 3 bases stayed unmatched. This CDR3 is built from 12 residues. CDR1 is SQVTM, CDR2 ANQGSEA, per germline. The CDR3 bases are TGCAGCGAACGGACAGGGGGAGAGACCCAGTACTTC. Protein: CSERTGGETQYF. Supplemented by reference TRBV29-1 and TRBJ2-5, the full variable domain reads SAVISQKPSRDICQRGTSLTIQCQVDSQVTMMFWYRQQPGQSLTLIATANQGSEATYESGFVIDKFPISRPNLTFSTLTVSNMSPEDSSIYLCSERTGGETQYFGPGTRLLVL.

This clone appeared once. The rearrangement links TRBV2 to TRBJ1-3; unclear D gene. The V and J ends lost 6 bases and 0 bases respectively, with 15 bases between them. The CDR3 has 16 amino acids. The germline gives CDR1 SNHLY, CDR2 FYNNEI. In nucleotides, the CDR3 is TGTGCCAGCAGCCCCGAGACGAGACGCTCTGGAAACACCATATATTTT. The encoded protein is CASSPETRRSGNTIYF.

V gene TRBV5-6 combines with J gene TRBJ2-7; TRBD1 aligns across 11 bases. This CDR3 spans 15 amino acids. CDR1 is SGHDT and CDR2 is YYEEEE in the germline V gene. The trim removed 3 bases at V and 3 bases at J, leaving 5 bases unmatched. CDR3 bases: TGTGCCAGCAGCTCTCGTGGGACAGGGGGCTACGAGCAGTACTTC. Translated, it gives CASSSRGTGGYEQYF.

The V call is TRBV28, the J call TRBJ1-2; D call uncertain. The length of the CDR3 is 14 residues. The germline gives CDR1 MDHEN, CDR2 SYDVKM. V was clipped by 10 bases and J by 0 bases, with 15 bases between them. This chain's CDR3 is CATQGHLANYGYTF. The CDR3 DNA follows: TGTGCCACTCAAGGCCACCTCGCTAACTATGGCTACACCTTC.

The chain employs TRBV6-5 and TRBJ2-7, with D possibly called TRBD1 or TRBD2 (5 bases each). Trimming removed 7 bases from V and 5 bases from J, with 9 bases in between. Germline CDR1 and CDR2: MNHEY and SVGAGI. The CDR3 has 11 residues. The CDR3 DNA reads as TGTGCCAGCAAGGGGAGAAACGAGCAGTACTTC. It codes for CASKGRNEQYF.

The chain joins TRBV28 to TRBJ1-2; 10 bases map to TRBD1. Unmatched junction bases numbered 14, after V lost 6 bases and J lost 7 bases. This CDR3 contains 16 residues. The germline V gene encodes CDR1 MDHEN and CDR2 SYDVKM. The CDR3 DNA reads TGTGCCAGCAGCCCCACTCTGGACAGGGGGTATCGTGGCTACACCTTC. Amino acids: CASSPTLDRGYRGYTF.

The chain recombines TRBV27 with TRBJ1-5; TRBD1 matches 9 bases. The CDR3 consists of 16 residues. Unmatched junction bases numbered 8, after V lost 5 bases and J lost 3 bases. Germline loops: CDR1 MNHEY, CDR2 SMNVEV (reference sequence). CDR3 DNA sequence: TGTGCCAGCAGTAGAGGCGGGGACAGGGCCAATCAGCCCCAGCATTTT. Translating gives CASSRGGDRANQPQHF.

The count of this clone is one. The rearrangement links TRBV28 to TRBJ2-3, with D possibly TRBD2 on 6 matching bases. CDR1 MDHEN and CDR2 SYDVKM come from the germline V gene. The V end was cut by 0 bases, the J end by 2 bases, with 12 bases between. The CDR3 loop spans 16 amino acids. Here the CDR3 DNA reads TGTGCCAGCAGTTTATGGGGACTCAGAGTCACAGATACGCAGTATTTT. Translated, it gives CASSLWGLRVTDTQYF.